A single sample is the source of the 7 T cell receptor beta chains below, sequenced in a study of vaccination and CD4 T cells after COVID-19. Their cognate antigens are unknown. Treatment indicated: approximately 11-day PBMC culture with coronavirus spike peptide pools or control peptides (ViraFEST assay). At the Johns Hopkins FTIC core, DNA taken from cultured CD4+ T cells was sequenced by way of the Oncomine TCR Beta short-read assay. MiXCR, applied by TCRdb to the PCR reads, yields one record per CDR3 protein. There are tens of thousands of distinct CDR3 sequences in the sample; approximately 61% occur only once, and roughly 4% lies in the top ten. The sample was CD4+ T cells from blood, cultured in vitro. Receptors were obtained from a human donor who had recovered from COVID-19.

There are a few counts of this clonotype. V is TRBV4-3 and J is TRBJ1-1, with no clear D. The CDR3 has 13 amino acids. Trimming left V 4 bases short and J 6 bases short, with 12 bases between. Looked up from germline, CDR1 is LGHNA and CDR2 is YSLEER. In DNA form, the CDR3 reads TGCGCCAGCAGCCTGCTTCCGGGCGCTGAAGCTTTCTTT. Translation: CASSLLPGAEAFF.

The V and J genes are TRBV27 and TRBJ2-7; 11 bases match TRBD1. The CDR3 spans 15 residues. The germline CDR1 and CDR2 sequences are MNHEY and SMNVEV (reference sequence). Germline trimming cut 4 bases from V and 6 bases from J; bases unmatched to any gene: 8. CDR3 sequence: CASSWDRGMIGEQYF. As DNA, the CDR3 is TGTGCCAGCAGTTGGGACAGGGGGATGATCGGCGAGCAGTACTTC.

This rearrangement joins TRBV20-1 to TRBJ2-1; 11 nucleotides match TRBD1. CDR3 size: 13 residues. The V gene end was trimmed by 5 bases and the J gene end by 7 bases; junction bases not matched to a gene: 4. Germline V CDR1 and CDR2: DFQATT, SNEGSKA (reference sequence). Here the CDR3 DNA reads TGCAGTGCTGGACAGGGGGCGCGGAATGAGCAGTTCTTC. It encodes CSAGQGARNEQFF.

The chain is built from TRBV6-5 and TRBJ1-2, with TRBD1 matching 8 bases. From germline, CDR1 is MNHEY and CDR2 SVGAGI. CDR3 length equals 15 residues. The junction had 9 bases not matched to a gene; V was cut back by 4 bases and J by 5 bases. As DNA, the CDR3 is TGTGCCAGCAGTTTCCCCAGACAGGGGTCGTATGGCTACACCTTC. Translation: CASSFPRQGSYGYTF.

This chain connects TRBV20-1 to TRBJ1-1; the match to TRBD1 covers 8 bases. Looked up from germline, CDR1 is DFQATT and CDR2 is SNEGSKA (reference sequence). The CDR3 contains 11 residues. V shed 5 bases, J shed 7 bases, and the junction held 3 bases outside the gene matches. Here the CDR3 reads CSARQGYEAFF. DNA for the CDR3: TGCAGTGCTCGACAGGGGTATGAAGCTTTCTTT.

This clonotype occurred a few times. The chain has TRBV24-1 and TRBJ2-7, with a possible D match to TRBD1 (5 bases). CDR1 and CDR2 from the germline V gene are KGHDR and SFDVKD. The ends were cut back, 1 base at V and 4 bases at J, with 13 bases in the middle. The length of the CDR3 is 15 residues. DNA of the CDR3: TGTGCCACCAGTGATTTTGGGTCAGGGCGATACGAGCAGTACTTC. Amino acid sequence: CATSDFGSGRYEQYF.

The gene calls are TRBV7-2 and TRBJ1-1; D is perhaps TRBD1 (6 bases). The length of the CDR3 is 12 residues. Trimming took off 5 bases at V and 11 bases at J, with 15 bases between the two ends. Germline lookup yields CDR1 SGHTA and CDR2 FQGNSA. The CDR3 protein is CASSKPQGSAFF. In DNA, the CDR3 is TGTGCCAGCAGCAAACCACAGGGAAGCGCTTTCTTT.